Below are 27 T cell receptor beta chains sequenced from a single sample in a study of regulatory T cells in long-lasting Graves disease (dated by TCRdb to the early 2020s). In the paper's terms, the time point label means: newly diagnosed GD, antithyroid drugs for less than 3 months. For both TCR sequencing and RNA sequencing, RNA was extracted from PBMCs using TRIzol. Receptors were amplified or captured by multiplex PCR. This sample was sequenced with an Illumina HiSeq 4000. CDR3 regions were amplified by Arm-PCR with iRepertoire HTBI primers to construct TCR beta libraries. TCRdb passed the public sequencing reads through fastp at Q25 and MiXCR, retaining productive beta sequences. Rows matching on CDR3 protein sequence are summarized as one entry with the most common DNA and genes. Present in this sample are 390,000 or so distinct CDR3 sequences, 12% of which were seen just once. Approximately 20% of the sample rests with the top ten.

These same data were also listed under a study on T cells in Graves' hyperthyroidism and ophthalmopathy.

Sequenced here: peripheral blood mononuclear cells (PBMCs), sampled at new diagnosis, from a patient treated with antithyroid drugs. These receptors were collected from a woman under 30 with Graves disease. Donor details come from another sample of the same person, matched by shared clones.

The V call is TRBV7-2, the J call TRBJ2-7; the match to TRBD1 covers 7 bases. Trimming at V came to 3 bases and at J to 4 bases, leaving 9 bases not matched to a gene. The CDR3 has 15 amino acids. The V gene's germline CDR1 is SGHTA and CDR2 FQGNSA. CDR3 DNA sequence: TGTGCCAGCAGCTTTTATTCACAGGGGCCATACGAGCAGTACTTC. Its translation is CASSFYSQGPYEQYF.

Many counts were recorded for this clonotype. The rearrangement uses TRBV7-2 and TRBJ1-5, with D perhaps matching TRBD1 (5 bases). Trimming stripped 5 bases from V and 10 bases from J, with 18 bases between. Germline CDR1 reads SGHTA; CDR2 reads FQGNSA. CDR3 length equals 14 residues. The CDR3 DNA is TGTGCCAGCAGCGCCCCAGGGATGAATTATCCCCAGCATTTT. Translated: CASSAPGMNYPQHF.

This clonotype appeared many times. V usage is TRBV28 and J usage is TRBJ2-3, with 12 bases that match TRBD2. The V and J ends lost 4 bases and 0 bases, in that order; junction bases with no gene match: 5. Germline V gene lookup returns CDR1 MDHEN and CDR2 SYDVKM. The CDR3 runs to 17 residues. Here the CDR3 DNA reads TGTGCCAGCAGTTCTCTTGGACTAGCGGGAAGCACAGATACGCAGTATTTT. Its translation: CASSSLGLAGSTDTQYF.

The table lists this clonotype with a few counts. The CDR3 nucleotides read TGCGCCAGCAGTGGTAGGAGCACTGAAGCTTTCTTT. Translation gives CASSGRSTEAFF. V gene TRBV5-1 combines with J gene TRBJ1-1; the D is unclear. The germline gives CDR1 SGHRS, CDR2 YFSETQ. The ends were cut back, 5 bases at V and 4 bases at J, with 9 bases in the middle. This CDR3 is built from 12 residues. Looking up the rest from reference TRBV5-1 and TRBJ1-1 gives the full variable domain: KAGVTQTPRYLIKTRGQQVTLSCSPISGHRSVSWYQQTPGQGLQFLFEYFSETQRNKGNFPGRFSGRQFSNSRSEMNVSTLELGDSALYLCASSGRSTEAFFGQGTRLTVV.

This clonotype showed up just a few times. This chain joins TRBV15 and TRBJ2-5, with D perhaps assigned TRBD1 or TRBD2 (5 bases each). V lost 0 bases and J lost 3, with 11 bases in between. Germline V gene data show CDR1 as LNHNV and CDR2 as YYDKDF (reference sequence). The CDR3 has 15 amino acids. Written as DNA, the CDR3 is TGTGCCACCAGCAGAGATCCCGGGGACGAAGAGACCCAGTACTTC. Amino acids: CATSRDPGDEETQYF.

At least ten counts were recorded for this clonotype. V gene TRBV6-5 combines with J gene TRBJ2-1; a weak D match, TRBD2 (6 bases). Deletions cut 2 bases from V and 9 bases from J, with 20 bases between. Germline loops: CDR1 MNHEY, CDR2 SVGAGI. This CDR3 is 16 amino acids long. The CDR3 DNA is TGTGCCAGCAGTTACACCTTGGGGACTGGAGGAAGTGAGCAGTTCTTC. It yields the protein CASSYTLGTGGSEQFF.

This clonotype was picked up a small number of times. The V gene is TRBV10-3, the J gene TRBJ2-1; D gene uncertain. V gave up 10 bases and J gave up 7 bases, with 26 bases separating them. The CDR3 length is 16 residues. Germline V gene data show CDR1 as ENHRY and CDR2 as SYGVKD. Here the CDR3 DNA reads TGTGCCACCCGGGCCCCATCGCGCCCCTCCGGGAATGAGCAGTTCTTC. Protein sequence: CATRAPSRPSGNEQFF.

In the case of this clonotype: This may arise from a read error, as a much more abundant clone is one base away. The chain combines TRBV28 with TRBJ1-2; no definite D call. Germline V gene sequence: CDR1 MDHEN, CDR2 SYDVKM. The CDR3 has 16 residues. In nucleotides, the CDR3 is TGTACCAGCAGACCCGGGCTCAAAGTAACTAACTATGGCTACACCTTC. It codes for CTSRPGLKVTNYGYTF.

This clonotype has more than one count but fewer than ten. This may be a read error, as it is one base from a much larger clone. The CDR3 sequence is CASSQRDGQPQHF. CDR3 sequence (DNA): TGTGCCAGCAGTCAACGAGACGGTCAGCCCCAGCATTTT. The chain links TRBV27 to TRBJ1-5; no reliable D call. CDR1 is MNHEY, CDR2 SMNVEV, per germline (reference sequence). This CDR3 has 13 amino acids. The germline V and J ends were trimmed by 5 bases and 6 bases, with 11 bases remaining between them.

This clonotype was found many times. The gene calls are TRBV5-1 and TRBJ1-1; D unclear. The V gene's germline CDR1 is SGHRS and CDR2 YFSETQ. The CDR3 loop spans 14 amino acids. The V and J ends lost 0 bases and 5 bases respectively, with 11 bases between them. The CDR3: CASSLGIWGTEAFF. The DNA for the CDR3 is TGCGCCAGCAGCTTGGGGATATGGGGAACTGAAGCTTTCTTT.

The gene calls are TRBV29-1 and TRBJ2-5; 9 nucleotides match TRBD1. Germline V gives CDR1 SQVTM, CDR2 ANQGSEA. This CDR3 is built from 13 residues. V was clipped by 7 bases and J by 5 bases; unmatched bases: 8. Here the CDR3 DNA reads TGCAGCGCCCTACCGACAGGGGGGGAGACCCAGTACTTC. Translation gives CSALPTGGETQYF.

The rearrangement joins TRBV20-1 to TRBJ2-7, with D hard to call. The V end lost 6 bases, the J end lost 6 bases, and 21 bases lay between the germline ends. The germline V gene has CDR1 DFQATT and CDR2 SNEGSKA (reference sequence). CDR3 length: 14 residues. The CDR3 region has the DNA TGCAGTGCCACACCTGGGTCCGACGTTGGCGAGCAGTACGTC. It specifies CSATPGSDVGEQYV.

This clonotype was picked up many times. The CDR3 region is CASSQVPGTNYGYTF. The CDR3 bases are TGTGCCAGCAGCCAAGTACCCGGGACGAACTATGGCTACACCTTC. This chain joins TRBV3-1 and TRBJ1-2; possibly TRBD1 for D (5 bases). The germline V gene encodes CDR1 LGHDT and CDR2 YNNKEL (reference sequence). The V end lost 1 base, the J end lost 2 bases, and 11 bases lay between the germline ends. The CDR3 is 15 amino acids.

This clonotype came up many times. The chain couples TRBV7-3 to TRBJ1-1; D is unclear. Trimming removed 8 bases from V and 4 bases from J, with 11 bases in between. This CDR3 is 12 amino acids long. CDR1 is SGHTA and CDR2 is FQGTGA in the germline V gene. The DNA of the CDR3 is TGTGCCAGCGTTCGTGGGATCACTGAAGCTTTCTTT. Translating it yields CASVRGITEAFF.

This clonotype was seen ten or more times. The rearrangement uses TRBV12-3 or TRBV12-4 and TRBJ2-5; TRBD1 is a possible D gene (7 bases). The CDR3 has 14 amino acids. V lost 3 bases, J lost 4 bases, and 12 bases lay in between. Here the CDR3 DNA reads TGTGCCAGCAGTTTTCAGGGGGACTCAGAGACCCAGTACTTC. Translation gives CASSFQGDSETQYF.

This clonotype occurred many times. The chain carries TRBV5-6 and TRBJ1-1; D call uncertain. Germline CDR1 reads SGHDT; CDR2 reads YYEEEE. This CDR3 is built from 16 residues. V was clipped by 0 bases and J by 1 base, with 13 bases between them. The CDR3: CASSLEMEVWNTEAFF. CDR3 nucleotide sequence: TGTGCCAGCAGCTTGGAGATGGAGGTCTGGAACACTGAAGCTTTCTTT.

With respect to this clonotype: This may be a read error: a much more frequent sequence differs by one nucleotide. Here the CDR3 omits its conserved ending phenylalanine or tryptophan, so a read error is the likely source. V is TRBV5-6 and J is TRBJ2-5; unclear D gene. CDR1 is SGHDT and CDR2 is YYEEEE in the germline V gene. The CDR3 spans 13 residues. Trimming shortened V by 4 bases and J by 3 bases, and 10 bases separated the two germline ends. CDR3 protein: CASSGVPKETQYL. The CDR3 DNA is TGTGCCAGCAGCGGCGTCCCCAAAGAGACCCAGTACCTC.

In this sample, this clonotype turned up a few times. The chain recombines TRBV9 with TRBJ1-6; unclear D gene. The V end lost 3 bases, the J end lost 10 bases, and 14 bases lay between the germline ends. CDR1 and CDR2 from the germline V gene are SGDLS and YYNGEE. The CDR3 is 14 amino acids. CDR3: CASSGLLPESPLHF. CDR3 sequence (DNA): TGTGCCAGCAGCGGGCTACTTCCAGAGTCACCCCTCCACTTT.

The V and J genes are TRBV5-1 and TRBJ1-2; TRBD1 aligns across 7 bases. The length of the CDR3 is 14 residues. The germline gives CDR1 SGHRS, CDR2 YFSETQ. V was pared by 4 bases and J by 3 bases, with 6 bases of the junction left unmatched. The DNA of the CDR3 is TGCGCCAGCAGCCCGACAGGGATCGACTATGGCTACACCTTC. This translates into CASSPTGIDYGYTF. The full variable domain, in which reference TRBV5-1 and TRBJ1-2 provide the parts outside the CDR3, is KAGVTQTPRYLIKTRGQQVTLSCSPISGHRSVSWYQQTPGQGLQFLFEYFSETQRNKGNFPGRFSGRQFSNSRSEMNVSTLELGDSALYLCASSPTGIDYGYTFGSGTRLTVV.

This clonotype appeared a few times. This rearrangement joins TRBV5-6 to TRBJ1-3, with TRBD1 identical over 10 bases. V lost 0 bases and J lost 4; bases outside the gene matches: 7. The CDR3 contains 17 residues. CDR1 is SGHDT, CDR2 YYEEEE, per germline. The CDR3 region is CASSLAMGQGSGNTIYF. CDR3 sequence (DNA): TGTGCCAGCAGCTTGGCGATGGGACAGGGGAGCGGAAACACCATATATTTT.

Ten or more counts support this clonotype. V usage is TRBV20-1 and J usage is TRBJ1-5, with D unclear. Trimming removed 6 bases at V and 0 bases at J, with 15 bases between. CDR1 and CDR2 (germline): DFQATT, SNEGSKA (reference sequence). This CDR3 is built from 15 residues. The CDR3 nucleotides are TGCAGTGCCATGGGAGGGTACGATAGCAATCAGCCCCAGCATTTT. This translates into CSAMGGYDSNQPQHF.

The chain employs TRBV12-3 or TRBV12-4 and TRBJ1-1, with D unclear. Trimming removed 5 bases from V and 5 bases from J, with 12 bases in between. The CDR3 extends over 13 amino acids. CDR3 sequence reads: CASSRPQSTEAFF. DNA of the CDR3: TGTGCCAGCAGTCGTCCCCAGAGTACTGAAGCTTTCTTT.

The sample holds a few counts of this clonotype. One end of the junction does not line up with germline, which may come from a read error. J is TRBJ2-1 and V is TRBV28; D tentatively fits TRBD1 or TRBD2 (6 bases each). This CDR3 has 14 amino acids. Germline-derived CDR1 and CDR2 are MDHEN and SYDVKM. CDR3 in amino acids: CASSLWGAVGEQFF. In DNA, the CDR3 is TGTGCCAGCAGCTTATGGGGGGCTGTGGGAGAGCAGTTCTTC.

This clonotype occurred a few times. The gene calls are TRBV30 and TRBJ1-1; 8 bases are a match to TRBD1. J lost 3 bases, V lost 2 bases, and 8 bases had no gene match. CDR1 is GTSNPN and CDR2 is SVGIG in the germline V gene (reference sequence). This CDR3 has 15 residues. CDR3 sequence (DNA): TGTGCCTGGAGTTCACACAGGGGGTTGGACACTGAAGCTTTCTTT. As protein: CAWSSHRGLDTEAFF.

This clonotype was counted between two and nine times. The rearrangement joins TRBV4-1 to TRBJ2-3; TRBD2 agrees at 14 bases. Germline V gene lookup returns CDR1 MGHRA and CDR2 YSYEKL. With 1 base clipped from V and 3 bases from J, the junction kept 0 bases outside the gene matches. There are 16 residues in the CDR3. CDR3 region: CASSQGLAGGTDTQYF. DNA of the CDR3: TGCGCCAGCAGCCAAGGACTAGCGGGGGGGACAGATACGCAGTATTTT.

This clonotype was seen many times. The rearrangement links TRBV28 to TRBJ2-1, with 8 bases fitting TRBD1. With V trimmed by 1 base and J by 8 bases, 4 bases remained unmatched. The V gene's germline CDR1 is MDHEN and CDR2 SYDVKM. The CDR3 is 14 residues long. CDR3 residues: CASSLLAGGDEQFF. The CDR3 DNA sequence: TGTGCCAGCAGTTTATTGGCAGGGGGCGATGAGCAGTTCTTC.

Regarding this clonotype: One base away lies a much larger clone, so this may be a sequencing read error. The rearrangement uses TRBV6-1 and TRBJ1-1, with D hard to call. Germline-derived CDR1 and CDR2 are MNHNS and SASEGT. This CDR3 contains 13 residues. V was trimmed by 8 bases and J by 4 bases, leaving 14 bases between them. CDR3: CASAPSLGTEAFF. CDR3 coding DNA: TGTGCCAGCGCCCCGTCGTTGGGCACTGAAGCTTTCTTT.